The 28 T cell receptor beta chains in this list originate from one sample, sequenced in a study of T cell responses to AZD1222 COVID-19 vaccine. TCRdb keeps only in-frame clones here, not all; method: immunoSEQ multiplex PCR. The sample yields approximately 70,000 clones, more than 75% seen once. The sequencing used peripheral blood, collected 28 days after the second dose of the MenACWY control vaccine. The receptors originated from an adult who received the MenACWY meningococcal vaccine as a control.

This clone was seen only a few times. The CDR3 coding sequence is TGTGCCAGCAGCTTAGATCGTACCCTAGCCTTAAACACCGGGGAGCTGTTTTTT. This translates into CASSLDRTLALNTGELFF. This chain joins TRBV11-2 and TRBJ2-2, with D possibly matching TRBD2 (5 bases). The V end lost 0 bases, the J end lost 2 bases, and 16 bases lay between the germline ends. This CDR3 region has 18 residues. From germline, CDR1 is SGHAT and CDR2 FQNNGV.

J is TRBJ2-2 and V is TRBV19; D possibly corresponds to TRBD1 (5 bases). Per the germline V gene, CDR1 is LNHDA and CDR2 is SQIVND (reference sequence). V lost 5 bases to trimming and J lost 0 bases, with 13 bases between them. CDR3 length: 16 residues. Here the CDR3 reads CASSVLQDTNTGELFF. CDR3 sequence (DNA): TGTGCCAGTAGTGTTTTACAGGACACGAACACCGGGGAGCTGTTTTTT.

This chain joins TRBV27 and TRBJ2-7; D may be TRBD2 (6 bases). Germline V gene sequence: CDR1 MNHEY, CDR2 SMNVEV (reference sequence). The CDR3 loop spans 11 amino acids. Trimming cost V 10 bases and J 3 bases, with 10 bases left between them. CDR3 sequence (DNA): TGTGCCACCGGACTAAACTACGAGCAGTACTTC. Protein product: CATGLNYEQYF.

The rearrangement joins TRBV19 to TRBJ2-7; the D gene is possibly TRBD2 (7 bases). Germline V gene sequence: CDR1 LNHDA, CDR2 SQIVND (reference sequence). The length of the CDR3 is 14 residues. V shed 4 bases and J shed 2 bases, with 12 bases lying between them. The CDR3 loop reads CASSKRGAPYEQYF. CDR3 sequence (DNA): TGTGCCAGTAGTAAACGGGGGGCCCCCTACGAGCAGTACTTC.

The CDR3 DNA sequence: TGTGCTAGTGGTTTGGATGACAGGACTCCGTACAATGAGCAGTTCTTC. Its protein is CASGLDDRTPYNEQFF. The J gene is TRBJ2-1, the V gene TRBV12-5; D is perhaps TRBD1 (6 bases). Germline V gene sequence: CDR1 LGHNT, CDR2 FRNRAP. V was shortened by 1 base and J by 4 bases, with 14 bases between the two germline ends. The CDR3 has 16 residues. The complete variable domain, with remaining parts taken from reference TRBV12-5 and TRBJ2-1, reads DARVTQTPRHKVTEMGQEVTMRCQPILGHNTVFWYRQTMMQGLELLAYFRNRAPLDDSGMPKDRFSAEMPDATLATLKIQPSEPRDSAVYFCASGLDDRTPYNEQFFGPGTRLTVL.

The chain combines TRBV10-2 with TRBJ1-1; D is unresolved. The CDR3 consists of 15 residues. Per germline, CDR1 WSHSY and CDR2 SAAADI. V lost 0 bases and J 4 bases, leaving 12 bases between the germline ends. The CDR3 region has the DNA TGCGCCAGCAGTGAGTCCGGCAGGTTTGGCACTGAAGCTTTCTTT. It codes for CASSESGRFGTEAFF.

The rearrangement joins TRBV30 to TRBJ2-7; 8 bases agree with TRBD1. Germline V CDR1 and CDR2: GTSNPN, SVGIG (reference sequence). CDR3 length: 13 amino acids. The V and J ends lost 8 bases and 6 bases, in that order; junction bases with no gene match: 12. For the CDR3, the DNA is TGTGCCCGGGACAGGTTGATTTCGGGCGAGCAGTACTTC. Translating it yields CARDRLISGEQYF.

V gene TRBV10-3 combines with J gene TRBJ1-1; the match to TRBD1 covers 9 bases. Per germline, CDR1 ENHRY and CDR2 SYGVKD. Losses at the gene ends were 9 bases for V and 4 bases for J; bases not matched to a gene: 9. The CDR3 covers 14 residues. The CDR3 nucleotides are TGTGCCATTAGAAATGACAGGGGGGGCACTGAAGCTTTCTTT. Translating it yields CAIRNDRGGTEAFF.

The chain uses TRBV7-2 and TRBJ2-4; 9 bases are shared with TRBD1. The V gene end was trimmed by 6 bases and the J gene end by 3 bases; junction bases not matched to a gene: 6. The CDR3 sequence is 15 residues long. Per the germline V gene, CDR1 is SGHTA and CDR2 is FQGNSA. Here the CDR3 DNA reads TGTGCCAGCAGAAGACAGGGGGTGGGCAAAAACATTCAGTACTTC. The encoded protein is CASRRQGVGKNIQYF. Full variable domain (missing parts from reference TRBV7-2 and TRBJ2-4): GAGVSQSPSNKVTEKGKDVELRCDPISGHTALYWYRQSLGQGLEFLIYFQGNSAPDKSGLPSDRFSAERTGGSVSTLTIQRTQQEDSAVYLCASRRQGVGKNIQYFGAGTRLSVL.

V gene TRBV3-1 (or the pseudogene TRBV3-2) combines with J gene TRBJ2-7, with D tentatively TRBD1 (6 bases). V lost 4 bases, J lost 2 bases, and 12 bases lay in between. Germline CDR1 LGHDT, CDR2 YNNKEL (reference sequence). The CDR3 has 14 residues. The CDR3 DNA sequence: TGTGCCAGCAGCCTTAACAGGGCCCCCTACGAGCAGTACTTC. It translates to CASSLNRAPYEQYF.

The J gene is TRBJ2-7, the V gene TRBV5-1; 7 nucleotides agree with TRBD1. With V trimmed by 4 bases and J by 3 bases, 10 bases remained unmatched. The CDR3 has 15 amino acids. Germline CDR1 reads SGHRS; CDR2 reads YFSETQ. CDR3 region: CASSEPGTDFYEQYF. In DNA form, the CDR3 reads TGCGCCAGCAGCGAGCCGGGGACAGATTTCTACGAGCAGTACTTC.

The chain couples TRBV12-3 or TRBV12-4 to TRBJ1-4; D remains unclear. V lost 2 bases, J lost 4 bases, and 5 bases lay in between. The CDR3 totals 13 residues. CDR3 coding DNA: TGTGCCAGCAGTTTATGGAGTAATGAAAAACTGTTTTTT. It yields the protein CASSLWSNEKLFF.

V gene TRBV10-3 combines with J gene TRBJ1-6, with TRBD1 matching 8 bases. There are 15 residues in the CDR3. Looked up from germline, CDR1 is ENHRY and CDR2 is SYGVKD. Unmatched junction bases numbered 2, after V lost 2 bases and J lost 5 bases. CDR3 sequence reads: CAISEVDRDNSPLHF. The DNA of the CDR3 is TGTGCCATCAGTGAGGTGGACAGGGATAATTCACCCCTCCACTTT.

V is TRBV5-1 and J is TRBJ2-7, with 8 bases matching TRBD2. V lost 6 bases, J lost 2 bases, and 7 bases stayed unmatched. The CDR3 sequence is 14 residues long. CDR1 and CDR2 (germline): SGHRS, YFSETQ. Written as DNA, the CDR3 is TGCGCCAGCACTCCCGGACTAGCCACCTACGAGCAGTACTTC. This gives the protein CASTPGLATYEQYF.

The V gene is TRBV3-1 (or the pseudogene TRBV3-2), the J gene TRBJ2-1; 9 bases are a match to TRBD2. The V segment lost 1 base and the J segment 7 bases; nucleotides outside the gene matches: 8. The CDR3 runs 16 residues. Per the germline V gene, CDR1 is LGHDT and CDR2 is YNNKEL (reference sequence). In nucleotides, the CDR3 is TGTGCCAGCAGCCAAGGAGCGCGGGGGGGGTGGAATGAGCAGTTCTTC. Amino acids: CASSQGARGGWNEQFF.

This chain joins TRBV4-1 and TRBJ1-1, with TRBD1 matching 8 bases. V dropped 0 bases and J dropped 5; count of bases not matched to a gene: 5. The germline gives CDR1 MGHRA, CDR2 YSYEKL. The CDR3 covers 15 residues. The CDR3 DNA sequence: TGCGCCAGCAGCCAAGAGGGCAGGGGGCGAACTGAAGCTTTCTTT. Its protein is CASSQEGRGRTEAFF.

This chain links TRBV14 with TRBJ1-1; no definite D call. CDR1 is SGHDN and CDR2 is FVKESK in the germline V gene. Deletions cut 2 bases from V and 2 bases from J, with 9 bases between. The CDR3 loop spans 14 amino acids. The CDR3 loop reads CASSQWGLNTEAFF. As DNA, the CDR3 is TGTGCCAGCAGCCAATGGGGTCTAAACACTGAAGCTTTCTTT.

This clone occurred a few times. The rearrangement joins TRBV4-1 to TRBJ2-7, with a possible D match to TRBD2 (6 bases). This CDR3 contains 17 residues. CDR1 MGHRA and CDR2 YSYEKL come from the germline V gene. Trimming cost V 2 bases and J 5 bases, with 22 bases left between them. The CDR3 sequence is CASSQKFPSGGHNEQYF. The CDR3 nucleotides read TGCGCCAGCAGCCAAAAATTCCCCTCAGGAGGGCACAACGAGCAGTACTTC.

This rearrangement joins TRBV6-6 to TRBJ1-2; D unresolved. Germline loops: CDR1 MNHNY, CDR2 SVGAGI (reference sequence). The V end was cut by 4 bases, the J end by 0 bases, with 6 bases between. The CDR3 has 13 residues. In DNA form, the CDR3 reads TGTGCCAGCAGTTCCGGACCTAACTATGGCTACACCTTC. It specifies CASSSGPNYGYTF.

The DNA for the CDR3 is TGTGCCAGCCTCAGGGTGAACACTGAAGCTTTCTTT. It specifies CASLRVNTEAFF. V is TRBV19 and J is TRBJ1-1; a possible D gene is TRBD1 (5 bases). V lost 9 bases and J 0 bases, leaving 8 bases between the germline ends. Germline V gives CDR1 LNHDA, CDR2 SQIVND (reference sequence). CDR3 length equals 12 residues.

The J gene is TRBJ1-3, the V gene TRBV5-1; D not resolved. CDR1 is SGHRS and CDR2 is YFSETQ in the germline V gene. This CDR3 is built from 12 residues. Trimming stripped 6 bases from V and 4 bases from J, with 8 bases between. The CDR3 bases are TGCGCCAGCACCAACAGCGGAAACACCATATATTTT. It codes for CASTNSGNTIYF.

DNA for the CDR3: TGCAGCGTCGTTTTTTCAGCGACGGGGACTGAAGCTTTCTTT. It codes for CSVVFSATGTEAFF. This sequence joins TRBV29-1 and TRBJ1-1; D is undetermined. Germline CDR1 is SQVTM and CDR2 is ANQGSEA. The CDR3 spans 14 residues. V lost 6 bases and J lost 5, with 19 bases in between.

The V gene is TRBV5-1, the J gene TRBJ2-3; 14 bases align to TRBD2. Germline assignment: CDR1 SGHRS and CDR2 YFSETQ. V lost 4 bases to trimming and J lost 3 bases; unmatched junction nucleotides: 4. This CDR3 has 16 residues. As DNA, the CDR3 is TGCGCCAGCAGCCAGGGACTAGCGGGGGAAACAGATACGCAGTATTTT. This encodes CASSQGLAGETDTQYF.

The rearrangement uses TRBV7-9 and TRBJ2-7; D unresolved. The CDR3 runs to 12 residues. V was trimmed by 5 bases and J by 2 bases, leaving 7 bases between them. The germline gives CDR1 SEHNR, CDR2 FQNEAQ (reference sequence). The CDR3 DNA sequence: TGTGCCAGCAGCATCCCAACCTACGAGCAGTACTTC. Its protein is CASSIPTYEQYF.

The V and J genes are TRBV30 and TRBJ2-7; the D gene is possibly TRBD1 (5 bases). The CDR3 loop spans 14 amino acids. In germline, CDR1 is GTSNPN, CDR2 SVGIG (reference sequence). V lost 7 bases and J lost 0, with 16 bases in between. The CDR3: CASEGRARSYEQYF. Here the CDR3 DNA reads TGTGCCTCTGAAGGCAGGGCCCGCTCCTACGAGCAGTACTTC.

J is TRBJ1-6 and V is TRBV9; TRBD1 agrees at 7 bases. Trimming cost V 0 bases and J 9 bases; bases outside gene matches: 3. CDR1 is SGDLS, CDR2 YYNGEE, per germline. The CDR3 is 14 residues long. This chain's CDR3 is CASSVEGARSPLHF. DNA for the CDR3: TGTGCCAGCAGCGTAGAGGGGGCCCGTTCACCCCTCCACTTT.

The V gene is TRBV9, the J gene TRBJ1-3, with D possibly matching TRBD1 (5 bases). V was trimmed by 3 bases and J by 0 bases, leaving 7 bases between them. The CDR3 is 14 residues long. Germline CDR1 SGDLS, CDR2 YYNGEE. In DNA, the CDR3 is TGTGCCAGCAGCGACGGGGGCTCTGGAAACACCATATATTTT. Translating gives CASSDGGSGNTIYF.

The rearrangement joins TRBV18 to TRBJ2-3, with TRBD1 matching 10 bases. Germline CDR1 reads KGHSH; CDR2 reads LQKENI. The J segment lost 2 bases and the V segment lost 2 bases, leaving 7 bases of the junction unmatched. CDR3 length: 17 amino acids. The CDR3 region is CASSPTRQGAPTDTQYF. CDR3 in DNA: TGTGCCAGCTCACCAACGAGACAGGGGGCCCCCACAGATACGCAGTATTTT.